Below are 23 T cell receptor beta chains sequenced from a single sample in a study of T-cell memory formation after mild COVID-19 (dated by TCRdb to the early 2020s). The library was prepared using 5' RACE. The data were produced on an Illumina NovaSeq 6000. The raw public reads went through TCRdb reprocessing: fastp at Q25, MiXCR clone calling, in-frame beta chains kept. Rows are combined by CDR3 protein, so each entry shows the most common genes and DNA. This sample is represented by 350,000 to 500,000 distinct CDR3 sequences; 15% to 20% of them were singletons. The top ten constitute about 22% of the sample. Sequences were obtained from PBMCs or a T cell subset sorted from them (not recorded which). These receptor sequences come from a man between 18 and 29 years old who had mild COVID-19 (a few samples of this study predate the infection). The sample titles of this study are shuffled in the database, so cell type and time point are left out; the donor was told from shared clones.

This rearrangement joins TRBV2 to TRBJ1-2; D not resolved. Germline-derived CDR1 and CDR2 are SNHLY and FYNNEI. V shed 6 bases and J shed 4 bases, with 9 bases lying between them. The CDR3 is 12 residues long. CDR3 loop: CASSSVTYGYTF. Written as DNA, the CDR3 is TGTGCCAGCAGCTCCGTTACCTATGGCTACACCTTC.

This chain connects TRBV20-1 to TRBJ1-4, with D unresolved. The germline gives CDR1 DFQATT, CDR2 SNEGSKA (reference sequence). V was trimmed by 6 bases and J by 4 bases, leaving 9 bases between them. The CDR3 consists of 12 residues. In DNA, the CDR3 is TGCAGTGCGGGCCAGAGTAATGAAAAACTGTTTTTT. The encoded protein is CSAGQSNEKLFF.

The V and J genes are TRBV7-2 and TRBJ2-2; 10 bases are shared with TRBD1. The germline CDR1 and CDR2 sequences are SGHTA and FQGNSA. The CDR3 covers 16 residues. The trim removed 3 bases at V and 8 bases at J, leaving 9 bases unmatched. CDR3 residues: CASSFTGTGEPGELFF. DNA of the CDR3: TGTGCCAGCAGCTTTACCGGGACAGGGGAGCCGGGGGAGCTGTTTTTT.

V is TRBV7-9 and J is TRBJ1-1; D uncertain. Looked up from germline, CDR1 is SEHNR and CDR2 is FQNEAQ (reference sequence). CDR3 length: 13 residues. Trimming stripped 1 base from V and 5 bases from J, with 8 bases between. The CDR3 nucleotides are TGTGCCAGCAGCTTAGGTCCAGAGACTGAAGCTTTCTTT. It specifies CASSLGPETEAFF.

The gene calls are TRBV28 and TRBJ2-7, with 9 bases that match TRBD1. Losses at the gene ends were 4 bases for V and 5 bases for J; bases not matched to a gene: 9. Germline CDR1 and CDR2: MDHEN and SYDVKM. CDR3 size: 15 residues. CDR3 coding DNA: TGTGCCAGCAGTTCAACGGGACAGGGAAGCGACGAGCAGTACTTC. It translates to CASSSTGQGSDEQYF.

In this sample, this clonotype turned up many times. V and J are TRBV27 and TRBJ2-2, with D tentatively TRBD1 (5 bases). There are 13 residues in the CDR3. Trimming cost V 2 bases and J 4 bases, with 5 bases left between them. Per the germline V gene, CDR1 is MNHEY and CDR2 is SMNVEV (reference sequence). CDR3 sequence: CASSLGATGELFF. CDR3 nucleotides: TGTGCCAGCAGTTTAGGGGCCACCGGGGAGCTGTTTTTT.

The V gene is TRBV7-8, the J gene TRBJ1-5, with D hard to call. The CDR3 length is 13 residues. Looked up from germline, CDR1 is SGHVS and CDR2 is FQNEAQ. Trimming pared 1 base from V and 9 bases from J, leaving 10 bases between. The CDR3 DNA reads as TGTGCCAGCAGCTTAGACATGGGAGGGCCCCAGCATTTT. Translated: CASSLDMGGPQHF. Full variable domain (outside the CDR3, taken from reference TRBV7-8 and TRBJ1-5): GAGVSQSPRYKVAKRGQDVALRCDPISGHVSLFWYQQALGQGPEFLTYFQNEAQLDKSGLPSDRFFAERPEGSVSTLKIQRTQQEDSAVYLCASSLDMGGPQHFGDGTRLSIL.

This clonotype was seen more than once but under ten times. This chain joins TRBV6-5 and TRBJ1-1; 7 bases align to TRBD1. This CDR3 contains 15 residues. Germline CDR1 MNHEY, CDR2 SVGAGI. V gave up 0 bases and J gave up 4 bases; unmatched junction bases: 5. The CDR3 DNA reads as TGTGCCAGCAGTTACTCAAGAGGACAGGCCACTGAAGCTTTCTTT. This codes for CASSYSRGQATEAFF.

This clonotype was seen a few times. The rearrangement joins TRBV28 to TRBJ2-2; D uncertain. The CDR3 length is 12 residues. The germline V and J ends were trimmed by 7 bases and 5 bases, with 8 bases remaining between them. Looked up from germline, CDR1 is MDHEN and CDR2 is SYDVKM. Here the CDR3 reads CASISRTGELFF. CDR3 DNA: TGTGCCAGCATTTCGCGGACCGGGGAGCTGTTTTTT.

The chain uses TRBV7-3 and TRBJ1-1; maybe TRBD1 (6 bases). V lost 5 bases to trimming and J lost 0 bases, with 10 bases between them. CDR1 is SGHTA, CDR2 FQGTGA, per germline. This CDR3 region has 14 residues. The CDR3 region is CASSATGMNTEAFF. In DNA, the CDR3 is TGTGCCAGCAGCGCTACAGGGATGAACACTGAAGCTTTCTTT.

This chain links TRBV6-5 with TRBJ2-1, with a possible D match to TRBD2 (7 bases). This CDR3 region has 15 residues. Germline CDR1 reads MNHEY; CDR2 reads SVGAGI. V lost 5 bases, J lost 7 bases, and 18 bases lay in between. The DNA of the CDR3 is TGTGCCAGCAGTACCGGACTAGGGGGAGGGAATGAGCAGTTCTTC. The encoded protein is CASSTGLGGGNEQFF.

V gene TRBV7-3 combines with J gene TRBJ1-1, with TRBD1 as a possible D gene (6 bases). The V end was cut by 2 bases, the J end by 7 bases, with 11 bases between. Germline loops: CDR1 SGHTA, CDR2 FQGTGA. The CDR3 is 13 amino acids. The CDR3 DNA is TGTGCCAGCAGCTTAGGGTCCAGGGGTGAAGCTTTCTTT. Encoded protein: CASSLGSRGEAFF.

This clonotype has a handful of counts. This chain links TRBV6-5 with TRBJ1-4; the match to TRBD1 covers 10 bases. The ends lost 6 bases at V and 8 bases at J; junction bases unmatched: 9. Germline V gene lookup returns CDR1 MNHEY and CDR2 SVGAGI. CDR3 size: 15 residues. The CDR3 DNA sequence: TGTGCCAGCAGGGCTTGGGACAGGGGAGGCGAAAAACTGTTTTTT. It specifies CASRAWDRGGEKLFF.

This chain joins TRBV3-1 and TRBJ2-7; TRBD1 aligns across 7 bases. V lost 5 bases and J lost 7; bases outside the gene matches: 11. The CDR3 spans 14 residues. Germline CDR1 is LGHDT and CDR2 is YNNKEL (reference sequence). CDR3 residues: CASSFGRGGSEQYV. As DNA, the CDR3 is TGTGCCAGCAGCTTTGGGAGAGGGGGCAGTGAGCAGTACGTC.

This clonotype was seen only a few times. The chain combines TRBV19 with TRBJ1-5; no definite D call. The V gene lost 5 bases and the J gene lost 1 base, with 12 bases spanning the gap. The CDR3 extends over 15 amino acids. Germline V gene lookup returns CDR1 LNHDA and CDR2 SQIVND (reference sequence). As DNA, the CDR3 is TGTGCCAGTAGTTCATCTGGGTGGAGCAATCAGCCCCAGCATTTT. It codes for CASSSSGWSNQPQHF.

This clonotype was found many times. This sequence joins TRBV6-5 and TRBJ2-4; TRBD2 might be the D (5 bases). The CDR3 is 16 residues long. V was trimmed by 0 bases and J by 2 bases, leaving 11 bases between them. Germline-derived CDR1 and CDR2 are MNHEY and SVGAGI. CDR3 DNA: TGTGCCAGCAGTTACTCTGGGGTCGGGACCAAAAACATTCAGTACTTC. Its translation: CASSYSGVGTKNIQYF.

CDR3 bases: TGCGCCAGCAGCAAGTTCGGTCGGGCCTGGAACTATGGCTACACCTTC. Residues: CASSKFGRAWNYGYTF. The chain carries TRBV5-1 and TRBJ1-2; D is undetermined. Germline V gene lookup returns CDR1 SGHRS and CDR2 YFSETQ. The CDR3 has 16 residues. Trimming stripped 4 bases from V and 2 bases from J, with 18 bases between.

The rearrangement links TRBV20-1 to TRBJ2-5, with 14 bases aligning to TRBD2. Looked up from germline, CDR1 is DFQATT and CDR2 is SNEGSKA (reference sequence). Trimming removed 5 bases from V and 8 bases from J; junction bases left unmatched: 4. The CDR3 contains 13 residues. CDR3: CSAHGLAGGTQYF. The DNA of the CDR3 is TGCAGTGCTCACGGACTAGCGGGGGGCACCCAGTACTTC.

This chain joins TRBV7-2 and TRBJ2-7; D is uncertain. Germline V gene data show CDR1 as SGHTA and CDR2 as FQGNSA. The ends were cut back, 2 bases at V and 3 bases at J, with 8 bases in the middle. The CDR3 totals 13 residues. The DNA for the CDR3 is TGTGCCAGCAGCTTAAAAGGTTACTACGAGCAGTACTTC. This translates into CASSLKGYYEQYF.

The chain recombines TRBV25-1 with TRBJ2-7; perhaps TRBD1 as D (7 bases). Germline assignment: CDR1 MGHDK and CDR2 SYGVNS. Between the trimmed V and J ends, which lost 6 bases and 6 bases, there was a span of 12 bases. The CDR3 covers 12 residues. This CDR3 is CASRGGGCEQYV. In DNA, the CDR3 is TGTGCCAGCAGAGGAGGGGGCTGCGAGCAGTACGTC.

The chain links TRBV7-9 to TRBJ1-6; D ambiguous. This CDR3 has 14 amino acids. V lost 8 bases to trimming and J lost 11 bases, with 19 bases between them. CDR1 is SEHNR and CDR2 is FQNEAQ in the germline V gene (reference sequence). This chain's CDR3 is CASELKGRDAPLHF. The CDR3 coding sequence is TGTGCCAGCGAGCTTAAAGGGAGAGACGCACCCCTCCACTTT.

Only a few counts were recorded for this clonotype. The gene calls are TRBV5-1 and TRBJ1-1; D perhaps matches TRBD1 (6 bases). Deletions cut 2 bases from V and 6 bases from J, with 11 bases between. The CDR3 covers 13 residues. The germline V gene has CDR1 SGHRS and CDR2 YFSETQ. The CDR3 nucleotides are TGCGCCAGCAGCTTCCAGGGGAGCCCTGAAGCTTTCTTT. This translates into CASSFQGSPEAFF.

This clonotype appeared a few times. The chain links TRBV5-1 to TRBJ1-2, with 9 bases aligning to TRBD1. The CDR3 has 13 amino acids. J was trimmed by 4 bases and V by 5 bases; bases with no gene match: 3. Germline CDR1 and CDR2: SGHRS and YFSETQ. CDR3 residues: CASSVDRGYGYTF. CDR3 sequence (DNA): TGCGCCAGCAGTGTGGACAGGGGCTATGGCTACACCTTC.